This T cell receptor beta chain came from a study of T cell repertoires in cytomegalovirus infection. Study results and caveats: Summed frequency of shared TCR beta families picked out CMV carriers who also had the relevant HLA.

V was cut by 1 base and J by 3 bases, with 18 bases left in between. Looked up from germline, CDR1 is SEHNR and CDR2 is FQNEAQ (reference sequence). This CDR3 has 17 residues. TCRdb used MiXCR to reprocess the reads, holding one entry per CDR3 protein. The repertoire consists of hundreds of thousands of distinct CDR3 sequences, with about 8.8% occurring once and the leading ten covering less than 3%. This clonotype showed up many times. What it recognizes is unknown. Sequenced input: PBMCs. J is TRBJ1-1 and V is TRBV7-9; D may be TRBD1 (6 bases). The clonotype was recovered from a human donor in good health (CMV status not recorded). Some clones in this sample may be carry-over from other donors' samples. CDR3 sequence: CASSLDRVVFRDTEAFF. The CDR3 DNA reads TGTGCCAGCAGCTTAGACAGGGTGGTGTTTAGGGACACTGAAGCTTTCTTT. Looking up the rest from reference TRBV7-9 and TRBJ1-1 gives the full variable domain: DTGVSQNPRHKITKRGQNVTFRCDPISEHNRLYWYRQTLGQGPEFLTYFQNEAQLEKSRLLSDRFSAERPKGSFSTLEIQRTEQGDSAMYLCASSLDRVVFRDTEAFFGQGTRLTVV.